This T cell receptor (beta chain) was sequenced during a study of OX40 agonist ivuxolimab in advanced cancers. The wider study: Ivuxolimab, which patients received intravenously every 2 weeks, was dosed at 0.01 to 10 mg/kg. Findings and caveats of the study: The antigens recognized by the expanded peripheral T cells, that is their antigen specificity, were not determined. Compared with CD4+, CD8+ T cells on average had more expanded clones. There were also nonresponders showing low normalized T-cell clonal expansion.

On this clone: Its matching antigen is unknown.

The data were produced by immunoSEQ multiplex PCR, yet TCRdb's version contains in-frame clones alone and is incomplete. Of 65,000 to 75,000 clones listed, around 88% are singletons. The CDR3 consists of 14 residues. Germline loops: CDR1 KGHSH, CDR2 LQKENI. V lost 4 bases, J lost 3 bases, and 3 bases stayed unmatched. The TCR sequence derives from an adult with an advanced solid tumor such as melanoma, head and neck, liver or kidney cancer. Sample: CD4+ or CD8+ T cells sorted from blood, taken in a trial of the OX40 agonist ivuxolimab. This chain connects TRBV18 to TRBJ1-5, with TRBD1 matching 7 bases. This CDR3 is CASSLDRINQPQHF. The CDR3 nucleotides read TGTGCCAGCTCACTGGACAGGATCAATCAGCCCCAGCATTTT.